The present T cell receptor beta chain was sequenced within a study of blood T cell repertoires in COVID-19. Germline lookup yields CDR1 SEHNR and CDR2 FQNEAQ (reference sequence). The CDR3 has 12 amino acids. Trimming cost V 6 bases and J 7 bases; bases outside gene matches: 6. Authors' processing steps: Estimates of nucleated cell counts were drawn from the amplification of reference gene primers. Data came from immunoSEQ multiplex PCR; TCRdb stores just in-frame clones and leaves some out. V and J calls and clone size are given by that table; D and trimming were obtained from the DNA. The table lists more than 85,000 clones, about nine tenths of them singletons.

This clonotype was obtained from a man aged 55-75 years with acute or convalescent COVID-19. The sample consisted of peripheral blood. This sequence joins TRBV7-9 and TRBJ2-7, with 7 bases matching TRBD1. The chain's CDR3 is CASRSTGDEQYF. In DNA form, the CDR3 reads TGTGCCAGCAGGTCAACAGGGGATGAGCAGTACTTC.